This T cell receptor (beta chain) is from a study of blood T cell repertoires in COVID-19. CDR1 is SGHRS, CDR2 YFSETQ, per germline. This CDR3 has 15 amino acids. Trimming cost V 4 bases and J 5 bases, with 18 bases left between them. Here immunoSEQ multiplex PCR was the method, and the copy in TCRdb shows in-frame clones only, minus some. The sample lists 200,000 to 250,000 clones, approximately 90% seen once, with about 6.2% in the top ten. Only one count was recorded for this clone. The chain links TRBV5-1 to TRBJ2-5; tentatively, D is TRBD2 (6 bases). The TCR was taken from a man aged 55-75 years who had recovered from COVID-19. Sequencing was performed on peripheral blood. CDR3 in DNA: TGCGCCAGCAGCGGGGGACTGGGTCTCGCGGAGACCCAGTACTTC. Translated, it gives CASSGGLGLAETQYF.